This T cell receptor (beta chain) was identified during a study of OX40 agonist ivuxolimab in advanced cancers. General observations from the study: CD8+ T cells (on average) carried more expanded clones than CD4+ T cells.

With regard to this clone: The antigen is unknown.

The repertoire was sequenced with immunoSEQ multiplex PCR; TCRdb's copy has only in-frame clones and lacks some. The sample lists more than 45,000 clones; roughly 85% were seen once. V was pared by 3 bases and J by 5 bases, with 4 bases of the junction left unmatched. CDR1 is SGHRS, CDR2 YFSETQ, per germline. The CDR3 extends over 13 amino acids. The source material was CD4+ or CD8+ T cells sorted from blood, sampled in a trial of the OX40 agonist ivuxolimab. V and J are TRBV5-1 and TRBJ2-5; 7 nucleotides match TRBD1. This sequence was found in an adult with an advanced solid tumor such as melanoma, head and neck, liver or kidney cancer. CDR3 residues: CASSYGQAETQYF. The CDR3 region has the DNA TGCGCCAGCAGCTACGGACAGGCGGAGACCCAGTACTTC.